The clone carrying this T cell receptor beta chain was observed at least ten times. Its antigen is unidentified. Each TCR cDNA molecule carried a unique molecular identifier. TCRdb re-analysed the 5' RACE reads in MiXCR, keeping a single row per CDR3 protein. The table lists 10,000 to 15,000 distinct CDR3 sequences, around 6.6% of them singletons. This entry belongs to a study of spatial heterogeneity in lung cancer. Study as a whole: Sequence detection consistently recorded a greater number of beta-chain than alpha-chain sequences. Strong correlation linked TCR transcript counts in tumor regions to a T cell module score derived from matched bulk RNA-seq. Study-wide points: Within tumors, counts of expanded alpha and beta TCRs tracked tumor mutation counts. The recorded estimate of tumor T cell coverage is around 7% for alpha chains and about 13% for beta chains.

Time point described: sample taken at primary tumor resection. The V gene's germline CDR1 is DFQATT and CDR2 SNEGSKA (reference sequence). V gave up 5 bases and J gave up 7 bases, with 21 bases separating them. The CDR3 is 14 amino acids. The sequence came from a female donor with early-stage non-small cell lung cancer. The V call is TRBV20-1, the J call TRBJ2-7; weak D call: TRBD2 (5 bases). Sample: lung tumor tissue, taken at surgery. The chain's CDR3 is CSAGPRARRIEQYF. In DNA form, the CDR3 reads TGCAGTGCTGGGCCAAGGGCCCGGAGGATTGAGCAGTACTTC.